This T cell receptor (beta chain) was sequenced in a study of T cells in Graves' hyperthyroidism and ophthalmopathy (dated by TCRdb to about 2019). As for the study more broadly: A discovery cohort of around 98 patients, roughly 45 with Graves' ophthalmopathy and approximately 60 with stable Graves' hyperthyroidism, was used to find distinguishing TCR V-J signatures. Whether ophthalmopathy could be predicted prospectively was tested in an independent validation cohort made up of under 20 hyperthyroidism patients plus 17 patients who later progressed to ophthalmopathy. For training and testing, the 80 to 100 patients in the discovery cohort were randomly divided in a 7:3 ratio. Once sampling was done, hyperthyroidism patients were given methimazole at a starting dose of 30 mg daily, whereas ophthalmopathy patients were given high-dose intravenous methylprednisolone. According to the paper, TCR Vbeta CDR3 sequencing was carried out on 135 peripheral blood samples, which came from some 41 ophthalmopathy, 75 or so hyperthyroidism and around 17 progressor patients. In addition, the study compared T-cell repertoires in thyroid tissue and in blood from several Graves' hyperthyroidism patients.

Points the paper makes about the study in general: Sample size was not statistically predetermined, and blinding of investigators to group allocation was not performed. A model built on a 13 V-J signature distinguished ophthalmopathy from stable hyperthyroidism, reaching roughly 88% sensitivity and 81% to 83% specificity in cross-validation and 80%/75% in testing. During validation, the model predicted progression to ophthalmopathy a median of about 6.3 months ahead of onset, with almost 71% sensitivity and around 73% specificity. Most expanded thyroid clonotypes (frequency above 0.001) were also detected in blood, suggesting blood repertoires may reflect thyroid immune responses.

The TCR beta CDR3 regions were amplified from the RNA transcripts. For the first round of RT-PCR on the TCR CDR3, the HTBI primer set was used together with the Qiagen OneStep RT-PCR kit. A second multiplex PCR round built the libraries, followed by size selection and purification. Sequencing of the libraries was done on an Illumina HiSeq2000 using paired-end 100 bp reads. Processing in the source paper ran as follows. Raw data were processed with SOAPnuke, discarding reads with adapters, uncalled bases, mean Phred below 15, or no exact constant-primer or identifier match. High-quality paired reads were merged with COPE v1.2.5, and unique nucleotide sequences were defined as clonotypes. Clonotypes were aligned to IMGT TRBV, TRBD and TRBJ reference segments using MiTCR v1.1. Analysis was restricted to V-J combinations with a frequency above 0.0001, which covered approximately 99% of repertoires. The TCS score was defined as F50 (clonal expansion) divided by E x V (chaos), with BLOSUM62-based TCRdist calculated between CDR3 peptides within each V-J. Welch's t-statistics and random forest reduced roughly 540 V-J features to 10 to 15, which were used in a naive Bayes classifier (R e1071). The Morisita-Horn index was used to measure how similar the thyroid and blood repertoires were. TCRdb reran the public reads through fastp at Q25 and MiXCR, keeping productive beta chains. Every distinct CDR3 protein forms one entry, paired with its most common genes and DNA. TCRdb's processing, not the study's, gives the V and J calls here. This sample has more than 500,000 distinct CDR3 sequences in its table, and 46% of those were observed once. The ten largest clones capture around 44% of the sample.

Any patient with an uncontrolled infection, another autoimmune disease, pregnancy or lactation was excluded. Clinical symptoms, serum thyroxine and TRAb, thyroid ultrasound, and orbital computed tomography formed the basis for the diagnoses. Trizol reagent was used to extract total RNA, and RNA quality was then checked on an Agilent 2100 Bioanalyzer. About this clonotype itself: Its antigen remains undetermined. No clone much larger than this one lies a single base away; base qualities are absent.

The sample comprised peripheral blood or thyroid tissue (not recorded which). The TCR originated in an adult woman with Graves' disease, either hyperthyroidism or ophthalmopathy (not recorded which).

The nucleotide sequence reads TGTGCTAGTGGAATCGGGAGGAGGGAAGAGACCCAGTACTTC. Its protein product is CASGIGRREETQYF. This chain joins TRBV12-5 to TRBJ2-5; TRBD2 matches 7 bases in the middle. Unmatched junction bases come to 7, with V trimmed by 6 bases and J by 3 bases. From the cysteine through the phenylalanine, the CDR3 covers 14 amino acids. The CDR3 DNA has 42 bases and is translated from base 1. The germline V gene gives CDR1 as LGHNT and CDR2 as FRNRAP.